This T cell receptor beta chain was sequenced during a study of shared clonotypes between healthy human individuals. Regarding the study as a whole: The study found lower generation probabilities in non-shared clonotypes than in those shared by all four donors.

Of note for this clone: Its matching antigen is unknown.

Running of the assay took place at deep level. DNA at about 0.2 ug, about 30,000 T cell genomes, went into sorted-subset replicate PCRs. Measured with immunoSEQ multiplex PCR; TCRdb has only the in-frame clones, and not every one. The table lists 2,100,000 or so clones, almost 96% of them singletons. The material sequenced was naive CD4+ T cells sorted from blood. As to subset: CD45RA+ positively selected. The receptor's source is a man in his late teens or twenties in good health.

In DNA, the CDR3 is TGTGCCAGTAGTAAGGAGGTACCAACGTATGGCTACACCTTC. The encoded protein is CASSKEVPTYGYTF. This chain joins TRBV19 and TRBJ1-2; D gene unclear. V was clipped by 4 bases and J by 5 bases, with 14 bases between them. CDR1 is LNHDA and CDR2 is SQIVND in the germline V gene (reference sequence). The CDR3 contains 14 residues.